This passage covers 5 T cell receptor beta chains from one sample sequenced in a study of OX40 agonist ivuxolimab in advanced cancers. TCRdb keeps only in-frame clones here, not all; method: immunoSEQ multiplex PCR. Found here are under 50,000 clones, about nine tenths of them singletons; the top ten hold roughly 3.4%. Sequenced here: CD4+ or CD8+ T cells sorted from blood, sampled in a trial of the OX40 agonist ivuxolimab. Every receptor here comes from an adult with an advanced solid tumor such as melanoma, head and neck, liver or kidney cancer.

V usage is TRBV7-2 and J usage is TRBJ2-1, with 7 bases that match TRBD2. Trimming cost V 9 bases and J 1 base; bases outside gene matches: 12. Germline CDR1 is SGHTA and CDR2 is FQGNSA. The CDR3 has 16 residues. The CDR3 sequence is CASNSRSGASYNEQFF. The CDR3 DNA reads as TGTGCCAGTAACTCCCGAAGCGGGGCGTCCTACAATGAGCAGTTCTTC. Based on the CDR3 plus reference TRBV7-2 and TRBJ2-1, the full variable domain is GAGVSQSPSNKVTEKGKDVELRCDPISGHTALYWYRQSLGQGLEFLIYFQGNSAPDKSGLPSDRFSAERTGGSVSTLTIQRTQQEDSAVYLCASNSRSGASYNEQFFGPGTRLTVL.

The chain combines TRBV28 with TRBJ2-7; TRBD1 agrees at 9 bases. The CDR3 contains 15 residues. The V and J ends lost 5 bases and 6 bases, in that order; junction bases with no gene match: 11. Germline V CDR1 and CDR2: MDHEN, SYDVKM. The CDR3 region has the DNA TGTGCCAGCAGTAGACCGGGGACAGGGACTCGCGAGCAGTACTTC. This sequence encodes CASSRPGTGTREQYF.

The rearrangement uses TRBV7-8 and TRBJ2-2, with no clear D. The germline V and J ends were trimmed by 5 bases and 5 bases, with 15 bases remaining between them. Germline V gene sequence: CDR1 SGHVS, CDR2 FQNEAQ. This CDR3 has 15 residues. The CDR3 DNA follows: TGTGCCAGCAGCCCGCAAGTGGCGCAGACCGGGGAGCTGTTTTTT. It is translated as CASSPQVAQTGELFF.

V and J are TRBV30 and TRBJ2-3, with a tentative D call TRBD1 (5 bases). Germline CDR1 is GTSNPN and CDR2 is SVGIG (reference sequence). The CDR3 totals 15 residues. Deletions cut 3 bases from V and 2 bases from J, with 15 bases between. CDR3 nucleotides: TGTGCCTGGAGCCGGTGGGGCGCTTTCACAGATACGCAGTATTTT. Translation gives CAWSRWGAFTDTQYF.

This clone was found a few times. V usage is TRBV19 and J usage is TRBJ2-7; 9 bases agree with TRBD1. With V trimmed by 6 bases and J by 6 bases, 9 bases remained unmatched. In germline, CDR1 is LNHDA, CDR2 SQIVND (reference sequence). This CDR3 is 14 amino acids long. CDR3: CASSYTGTGPEQYF. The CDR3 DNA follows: TGTGCCAGTAGCTACACCGGGACAGGGCCCGAGCAGTACTTC.